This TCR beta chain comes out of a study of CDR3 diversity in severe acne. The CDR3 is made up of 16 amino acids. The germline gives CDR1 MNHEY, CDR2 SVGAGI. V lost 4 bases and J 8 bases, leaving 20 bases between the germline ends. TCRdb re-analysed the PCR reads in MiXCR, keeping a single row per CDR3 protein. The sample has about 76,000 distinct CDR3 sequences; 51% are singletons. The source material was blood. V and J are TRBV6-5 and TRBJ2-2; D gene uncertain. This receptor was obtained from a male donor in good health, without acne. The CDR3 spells CASSLATGRAPGELFF. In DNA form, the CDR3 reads TGTGCCAGCAGTTTAGCCACTGGACGGGCACCGGGGGAGCTGTTTTTT.